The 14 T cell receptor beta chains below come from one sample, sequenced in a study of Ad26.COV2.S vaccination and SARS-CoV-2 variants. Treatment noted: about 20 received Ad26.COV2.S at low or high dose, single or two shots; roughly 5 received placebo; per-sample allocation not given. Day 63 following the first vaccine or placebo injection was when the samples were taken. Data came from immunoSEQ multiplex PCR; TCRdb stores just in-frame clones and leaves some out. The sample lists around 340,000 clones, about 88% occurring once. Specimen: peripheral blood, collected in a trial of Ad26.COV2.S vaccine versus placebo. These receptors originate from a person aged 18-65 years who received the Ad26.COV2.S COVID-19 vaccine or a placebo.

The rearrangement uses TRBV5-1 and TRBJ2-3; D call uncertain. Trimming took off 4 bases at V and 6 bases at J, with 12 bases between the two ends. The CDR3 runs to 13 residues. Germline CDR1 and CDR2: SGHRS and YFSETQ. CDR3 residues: CASSPTPSDTQYF. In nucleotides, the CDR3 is TGCGCCAGCAGCCCCACCCCAAGCGATACGCAGTATTTT. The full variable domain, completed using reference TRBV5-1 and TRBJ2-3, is KAGVTQTPRYLIKTRGQQVTLSCSPISGHRSVSWYQQTPGQGLQFLFEYFSETQRNKGNFPGRFSGRQFSNSRSEMNVSTLELGDSALYLCASSPTPSDTQYFGPGTRLTVL.

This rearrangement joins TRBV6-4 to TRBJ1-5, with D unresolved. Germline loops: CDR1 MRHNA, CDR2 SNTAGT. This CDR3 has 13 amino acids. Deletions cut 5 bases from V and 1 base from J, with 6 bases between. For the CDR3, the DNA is TGTGCCAGCAGTCCAGAGAGCAATCAGCCCCAGCATTTT. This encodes CASSPESNQPQHF.

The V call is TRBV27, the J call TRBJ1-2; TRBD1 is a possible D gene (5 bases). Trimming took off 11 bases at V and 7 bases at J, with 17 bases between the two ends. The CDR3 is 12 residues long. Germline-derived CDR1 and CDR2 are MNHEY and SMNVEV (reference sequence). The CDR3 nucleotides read TGTGCCGCGAGGGCCCCCGGGGGTGGCTACACCTTC. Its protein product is CAARAPGGGYTF.

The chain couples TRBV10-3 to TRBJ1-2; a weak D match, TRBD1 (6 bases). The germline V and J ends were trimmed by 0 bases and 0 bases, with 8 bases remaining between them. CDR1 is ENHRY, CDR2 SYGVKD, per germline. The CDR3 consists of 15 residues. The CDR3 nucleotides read TGTGCCATCAGTGAGTCCAGGGGATCTAACTATGGCTACACCTTC. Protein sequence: CAISESRGSNYGYTF.

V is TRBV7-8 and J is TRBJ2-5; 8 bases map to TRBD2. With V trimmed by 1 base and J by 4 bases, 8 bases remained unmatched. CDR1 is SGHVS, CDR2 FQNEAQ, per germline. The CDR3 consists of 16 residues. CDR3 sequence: CASSLVRSAGGETQYF. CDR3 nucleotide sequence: TGTGCCAGCAGCTTAGTTCGTAGTGCGGGAGGAGAGACCCAGTACTTC.

This CDR3 reads CASSTGEPQHF. The CDR3 coding sequence is TGTGCCAGCAGCACGGGTGAGCCCCAGCATTTT. J is TRBJ1-5 and V is TRBV12-3 or TRBV12-4; no clear D. Trimming cost V 6 bases and J 8 bases, with 8 bases left between them. This CDR3 comprises 11 residues.

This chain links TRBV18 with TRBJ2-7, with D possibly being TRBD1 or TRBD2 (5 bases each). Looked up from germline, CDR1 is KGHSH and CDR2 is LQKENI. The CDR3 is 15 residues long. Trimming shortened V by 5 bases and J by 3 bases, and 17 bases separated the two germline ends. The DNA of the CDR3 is TGTGCCAGCTCATCGGGACCGATGGGGCTCTACGAGCAGTACTTC. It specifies CASSSGPMGLYEQYF.

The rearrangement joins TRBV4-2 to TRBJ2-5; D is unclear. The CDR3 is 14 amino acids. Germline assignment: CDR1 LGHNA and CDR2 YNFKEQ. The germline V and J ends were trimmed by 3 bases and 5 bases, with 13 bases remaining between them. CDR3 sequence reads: CASSQVASPETQYF. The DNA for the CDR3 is TGTGCCAGCAGCCAGGTGGCCTCACCGGAGACCCAGTACTTC.

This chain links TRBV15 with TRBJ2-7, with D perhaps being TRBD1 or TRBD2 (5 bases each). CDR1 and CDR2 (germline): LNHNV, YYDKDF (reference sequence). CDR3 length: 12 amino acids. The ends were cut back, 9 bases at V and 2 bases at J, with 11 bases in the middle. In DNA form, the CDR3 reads TGTGCCACGGGGACGGGTGCCTACGAGCAGTACTTC. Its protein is CATGTGAYEQYF.

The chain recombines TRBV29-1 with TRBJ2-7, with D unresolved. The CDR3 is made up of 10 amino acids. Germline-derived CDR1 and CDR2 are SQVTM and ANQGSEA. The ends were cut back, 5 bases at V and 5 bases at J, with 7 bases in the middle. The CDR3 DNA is TGCAGCGTTATCGGGCACGAGCAGTACTTC. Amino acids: CSVIGHEQYF.

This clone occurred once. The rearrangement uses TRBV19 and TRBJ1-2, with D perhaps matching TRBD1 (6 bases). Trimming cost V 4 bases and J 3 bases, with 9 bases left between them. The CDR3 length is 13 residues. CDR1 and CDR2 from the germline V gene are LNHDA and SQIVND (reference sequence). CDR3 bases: TGTGCCAGTAGTACCGGACAGTACTATGGCTACACCTTC. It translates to CASSTGQYYGYTF.

The CDR3 DNA is TGTGCCAGCAGCCTCGGACGGACCCTCATGGCCCAGTACTTC. Translating it yields CASSLGRTLMAQYF. This sequence joins TRBV7-3 and TRBJ2-5; no clear D. Looked up from germline, CDR1 is SGHTA and CDR2 is FQGTGA. Trimming stripped 5 bases from V and 9 bases from J, with 19 bases between. This CDR3 has 14 amino acids.

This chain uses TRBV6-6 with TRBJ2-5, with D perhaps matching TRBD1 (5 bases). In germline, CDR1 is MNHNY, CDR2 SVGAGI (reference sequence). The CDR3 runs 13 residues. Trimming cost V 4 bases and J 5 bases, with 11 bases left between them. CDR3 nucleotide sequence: TGTGCCAGCAGTTCTTCAGGGTTGGAGACCCAGTACTTC. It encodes CASSSSGLETQYF.

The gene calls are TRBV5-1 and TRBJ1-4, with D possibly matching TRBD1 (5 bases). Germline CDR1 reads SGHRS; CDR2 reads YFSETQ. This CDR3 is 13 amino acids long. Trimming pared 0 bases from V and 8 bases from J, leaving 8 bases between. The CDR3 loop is CASSLDTGEKLFF. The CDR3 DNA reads TGCGCCAGCAGCTTGGATACAGGCGAAAAACTGTTTTTT.